This T cell receptor beta chain appears in the sequencing data of a study of shared clonotypes between healthy human individuals. Clones were sequenced by immunoSEQ multiplex PCR, and TCRdb holds only the in-frame ones, with some missing. The data contain hundreds of thousands of clones, roughly 84% of them seen just once; the ten biggest clones take up around 15%. This CDR3 contains 10 residues. Germline values: CDR1 SNHLY, CDR2 FYNNEI. Trimming took off 8 bases at V and 9 bases at J, with 8 bases between the two ends. Material: memory CD8+ T cells sorted from blood. The subset was: CD45RO+ cells pooled with CCR7-negative TemRA cells. The clonotype was recovered from a man younger than 35 in good health. The chain is built from TRBV2 and TRBJ2-4; D might be TRBD2 (5 bases). DNA for the CDR3: TGTGCCAGCGGACTGGCCATTCAGTACTTC. Translation gives CASGLAIQYF.